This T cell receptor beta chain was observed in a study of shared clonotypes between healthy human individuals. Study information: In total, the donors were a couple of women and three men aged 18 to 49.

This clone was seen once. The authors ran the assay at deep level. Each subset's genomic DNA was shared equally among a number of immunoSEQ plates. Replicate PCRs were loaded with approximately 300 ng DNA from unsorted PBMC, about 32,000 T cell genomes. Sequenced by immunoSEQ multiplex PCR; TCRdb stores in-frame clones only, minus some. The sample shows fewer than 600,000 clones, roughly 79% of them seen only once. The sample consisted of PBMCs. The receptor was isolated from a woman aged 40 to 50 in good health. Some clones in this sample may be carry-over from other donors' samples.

The CDR3 protein is CASAPIRGRNTEAFF. Written as DNA, the CDR3 is TGCGCCAGCGCCCCCATTAGGGGGCGTAACACTGAAGCTTTCTTT. The chain links TRBV4-1 to TRBJ1-1; 7 nucleotides match TRBD1. With 8 bases clipped from V and 2 bases from J, the junction kept 11 bases outside the gene matches. Germline CDR1 reads MGHRA; CDR2 reads YSYEKL. CDR3 length equals 15 residues.